Below, 7 T cell receptor beta chains from the same sample are listed, as sequenced in a study of T cells in tuberculosis. The data were produced by immunoSEQ multiplex PCR, yet TCRdb's version contains in-frame clones alone and is incomplete. The sample has tens of thousands of clones, approximately 90% seen once. The specimen sequenced was PBMCs. All receptors come from a donor aged 10-29 years with latent tuberculosis or without tuberculosis infection. Some clones in this sample may be carry-over from other donors' samples.

CDR3 in amino acids: CASSPIPTTNEKLFF. CDR3 sequence (DNA): TGTGCCAGCAGTCCCATTCCTACAACTAATGAAAAACTGTTTTTT. The chain recombines TRBV6-1 with TRBJ1-4; no definite D call. The V and J ends lost 5 bases and 0 bases respectively, with 10 bases between them. The germline V gene encodes CDR1 MNHNS and CDR2 SASEGT. The CDR3 consists of 15 residues.

This chain links TRBV7-2 with TRBJ2-7; weak D call: TRBD2 (5 bases). The CDR3 length is 13 residues. CDR1 is SGHTA, CDR2 FQGNSA, per germline. V was cut by 0 bases and J by 7 bases, with 10 bases left in between. The CDR3 protein is CASSLALSGEQYF. In DNA form, the CDR3 reads TGTGCCAGCAGCTTAGCGCTATCGGGAGAGCAGTACTTC.

The chain combines TRBV27 with TRBJ1-1, with a possible D match to TRBD1 (5 bases). Looked up from germline, CDR1 is MNHEY and CDR2 is SMNVEV (reference sequence). The CDR3 contains 17 residues. The ends were cut back, 6 bases at V and 3 bases at J, with 23 bases in the middle. CDR3 residues: CASRTGGGSGRHTEAFF. The CDR3 DNA reads TGTGCCAGCAGAACCGGGGGGGGGTCAGGGAGGCACACTGAAGCTTTCTTT.

The genes are TRBV4-3 and TRBJ2-5; 7 nucleotides match TRBD1. The germline CDR1 and CDR2 sequences are LGHNA and YSLEER. The CDR3 spans 14 residues. Germline trimming cut 1 base from V and 4 bases from J; bases unmatched to any gene: 3. Written as DNA, the CDR3 is TGCGCCAGCAGCCAAGTAAGGGGGCTAGAGACCCAGTACTTC. Its protein is CASSQVRGLETQYF.

This chain connects TRBV6-1 to TRBJ1-6; a possible D gene is TRBD1 (6 bases). The V end was cut by 3 bases, the J end by 8 bases, with 11 bases between. The CDR3 extends over 14 amino acids. Germline CDR1 MNHNS, CDR2 SASEGT. CDR3 region: CASSDRGRDSPLHF. CDR3 coding DNA: TGTGCCAGCAGTGACAGGGGACGGGATTCACCCCTCCACTTT.

This chain links TRBV7-9 with TRBJ2-1; 11 bases agree with TRBD2. The V segment lost 5 bases and the J segment 9 bases; nucleotides outside the gene matches: 12. The CDR3 is 16 amino acids. Germline V gene data show CDR1 as SEHNR and CDR2 as FQNEAQ (reference sequence). In DNA form, the CDR3 reads TGTGCCAGCAGCCATACTAATAGCGGGAGGGCCAGTGAGCAGTTCTTC. Translation gives CASSHTNSGRASEQFF.

The chain carries TRBV7-3 and TRBJ2-5; no definite D call. The CDR3 totals 12 residues. V lost 0 bases and J lost 5, with 4 bases in between. Germline V gene lookup returns CDR1 SGHTA and CDR2 FQGTGA. The CDR3 spells CASSLTRETQYF. The CDR3 DNA follows: TGTGCCAGCAGCTTAACGAGGGAGACCCAGTACTTC.